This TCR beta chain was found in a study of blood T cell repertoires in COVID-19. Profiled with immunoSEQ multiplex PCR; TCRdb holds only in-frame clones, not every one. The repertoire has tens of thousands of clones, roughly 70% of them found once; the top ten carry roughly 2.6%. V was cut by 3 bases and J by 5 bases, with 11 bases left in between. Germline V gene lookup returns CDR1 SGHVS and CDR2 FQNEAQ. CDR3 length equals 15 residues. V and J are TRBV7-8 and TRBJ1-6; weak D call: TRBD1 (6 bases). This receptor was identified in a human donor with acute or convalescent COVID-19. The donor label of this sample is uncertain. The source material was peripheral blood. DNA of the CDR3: TGTGCCAGCAGCTTTGGGACACGGGATAATTCACCCCTCCACTTT. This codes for CASSFGTRDNSPLHF.